This TCR beta chain was recovered during a study of preoperative IRX-2 immunotherapy in early breast cancer. This clone was seen just once. Trimming removed 4 bases at V and 7 bases at J, with 12 bases between. The CDR3 length is 13 residues. The V gene's germline CDR1 is LNHDA and CDR2 SQIVND (reference sequence). The treatment: preoperative locoregional IRX-2 cytokine immunotherapy. Patients received preoperative, locoregional IRX-2 cytokine immunotherapy in a phase Ib study. The repertoire was sequenced with immunoSEQ multiplex PCR; TCRdb's copy has only in-frame clones and lacks some. The data show roughly 42,000 clones, 60% to 85% seen once.

The material sequenced was tumor tissue, taken after IRX-2 immunotherapy. This TCR was sampled from a human donor with breast cancer. The V gene is TRBV19, the J gene TRBJ2-3; D may be TRBD2 (5 bases). The CDR3 nucleotides read TGTGCCAGTAGTAGGGCCCCGGGGAATACGCAGTATTTT. Its translation is CASSRAPGNTQYF.